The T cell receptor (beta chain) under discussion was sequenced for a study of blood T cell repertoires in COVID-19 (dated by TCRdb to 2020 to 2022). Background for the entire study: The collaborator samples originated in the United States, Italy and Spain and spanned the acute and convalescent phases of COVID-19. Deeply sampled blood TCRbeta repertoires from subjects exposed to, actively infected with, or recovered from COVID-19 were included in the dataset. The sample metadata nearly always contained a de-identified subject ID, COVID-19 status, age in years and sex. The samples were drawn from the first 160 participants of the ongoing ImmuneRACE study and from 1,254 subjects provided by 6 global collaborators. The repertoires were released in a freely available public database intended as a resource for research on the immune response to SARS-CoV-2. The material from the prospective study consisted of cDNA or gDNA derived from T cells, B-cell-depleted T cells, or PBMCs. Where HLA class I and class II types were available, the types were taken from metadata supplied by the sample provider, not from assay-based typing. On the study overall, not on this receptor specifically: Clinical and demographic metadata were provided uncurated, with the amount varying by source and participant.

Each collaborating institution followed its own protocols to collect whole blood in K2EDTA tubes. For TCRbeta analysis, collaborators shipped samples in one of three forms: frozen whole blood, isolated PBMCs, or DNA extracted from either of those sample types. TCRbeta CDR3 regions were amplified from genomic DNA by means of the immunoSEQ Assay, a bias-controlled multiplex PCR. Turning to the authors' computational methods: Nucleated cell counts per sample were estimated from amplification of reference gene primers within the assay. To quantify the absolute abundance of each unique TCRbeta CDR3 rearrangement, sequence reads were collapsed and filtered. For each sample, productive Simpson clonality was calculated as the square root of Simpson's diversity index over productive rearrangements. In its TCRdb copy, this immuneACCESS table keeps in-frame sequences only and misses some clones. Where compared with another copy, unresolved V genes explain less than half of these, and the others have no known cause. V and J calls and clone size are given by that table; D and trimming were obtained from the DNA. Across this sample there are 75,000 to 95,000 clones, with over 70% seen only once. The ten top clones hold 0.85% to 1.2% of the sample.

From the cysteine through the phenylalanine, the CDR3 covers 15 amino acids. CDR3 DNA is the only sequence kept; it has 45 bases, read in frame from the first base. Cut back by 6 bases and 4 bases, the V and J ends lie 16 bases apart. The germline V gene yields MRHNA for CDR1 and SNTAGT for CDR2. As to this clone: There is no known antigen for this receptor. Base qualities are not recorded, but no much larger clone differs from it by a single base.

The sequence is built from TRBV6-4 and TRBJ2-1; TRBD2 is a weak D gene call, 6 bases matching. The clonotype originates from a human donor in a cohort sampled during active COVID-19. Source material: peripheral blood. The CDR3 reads CASRRGLGGYNEQFF. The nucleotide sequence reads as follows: TGTGCCAGCAGAAGGGGCCTGGGGGGTTACAATGAGCAGTTCTTC.